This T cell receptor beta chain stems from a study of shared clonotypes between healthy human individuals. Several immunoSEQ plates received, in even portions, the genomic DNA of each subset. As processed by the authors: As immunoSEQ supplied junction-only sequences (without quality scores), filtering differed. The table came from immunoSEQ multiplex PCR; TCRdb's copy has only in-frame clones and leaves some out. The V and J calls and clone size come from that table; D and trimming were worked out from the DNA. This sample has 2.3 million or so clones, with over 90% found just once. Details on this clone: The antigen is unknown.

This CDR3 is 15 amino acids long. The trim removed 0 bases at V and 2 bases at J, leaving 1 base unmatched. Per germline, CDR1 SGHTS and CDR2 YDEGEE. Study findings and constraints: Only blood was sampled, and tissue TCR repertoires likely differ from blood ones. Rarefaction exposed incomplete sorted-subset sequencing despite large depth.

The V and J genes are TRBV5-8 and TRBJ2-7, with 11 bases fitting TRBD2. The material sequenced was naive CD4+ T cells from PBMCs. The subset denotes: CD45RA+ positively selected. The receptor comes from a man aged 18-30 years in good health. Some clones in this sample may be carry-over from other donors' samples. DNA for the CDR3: TGTGCCAGCAGCTTGGGACTAGCGGGAACCTACGAGCAGTACTTC. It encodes CASSLGLAGTYEQYF.